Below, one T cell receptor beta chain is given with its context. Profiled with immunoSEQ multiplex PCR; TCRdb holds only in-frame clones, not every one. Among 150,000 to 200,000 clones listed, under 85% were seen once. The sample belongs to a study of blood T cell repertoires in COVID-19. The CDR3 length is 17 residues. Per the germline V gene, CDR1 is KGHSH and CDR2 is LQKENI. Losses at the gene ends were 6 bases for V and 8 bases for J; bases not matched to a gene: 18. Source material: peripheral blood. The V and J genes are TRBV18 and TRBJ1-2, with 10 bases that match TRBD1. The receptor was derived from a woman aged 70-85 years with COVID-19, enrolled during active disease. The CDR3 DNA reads TGTGCCAGCTCCCCCACTACCAAGACAGGGGGCGACGACGGCTACACCTTC. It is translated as CASSPTTKTGGDDGYTF.